This TCR beta chain was sequenced during a study of T-cell reconstitution after alpha-beta-depleted transplantation in children. This clonotype was found a few times. This sample's TCRbeta library carried unique molecular identifier barcodes. TCRdb reanalysed the PCR reads using MiXCR and keeps one entry per CDR3 protein. This repertoire shows some 500,000 distinct CDR3 sequences, about 33% found once; its top ten account for more than 2%. Trimming at V came to 2 bases and at J to 0 bases, leaving 17 bases not matched to a gene. This CDR3 is built from 20 residues. Germline-derived CDR1 and CDR2 are MNHEY and SVGEGT.

This rearrangement joins TRBV6-2 or TRBV6-3 to TRBJ2-7, with 9 nucleotides matching TRBD2. This receptor was taken from a human donor who donated a stem cell graft to a child with aplastic anemia. Sample: PBMCs from the stem cell graft donor, taken from the stem cell graft. The CDR3 sequence: CASSYHRTPILAGPSYEQYF. CDR3 nucleotides: TGTGCCAGCAGTTACCACCGCACACCGATACTAGCGGGTCCCTCCTACGAGCAGTACTTC.